This T cell receptor beta chain emerged from a study of spatial heterogeneity in lung cancer. Sample time point: sample taken at primary tumor resection. Unsorted tumor, nontumor lung tissue or cryopreserved PBMC supplied the whole RNA. Samples were obtained from 70 or so donors, all untreated early-stage non-small cell lung cancer patients. The CDR3 sequence is 15 residues long. The germline V and J ends were trimmed by 6 bases and 0 bases, with 16 bases remaining between them. CDR1 and CDR2 from the germline V gene are DFQATT and SNEGSKA (reference sequence). In its sample, this clonotype was seen many times. Each CDR3 protein gets one entry after TCRdb re-called the 5' RACE reads with MiXCR. The sample contains approximately 90,000 distinct CDR3 sequences, around 9% of which appear only once.

The V and J genes are TRBV20-1 and TRBJ2-3; no clear D. The sample consisted of PBMCs, taken at surgery. This sequence originates from a male donor with early-stage non-small cell lung cancer. CDR3 nucleotide sequence: TGCAGTGCCCCGAGGTTGTCAGGCAGCACAGATACGCAGTATTTT. This codes for CSAPRLSGSTDTQYF.